Listed below are T cell receptor beta chains from one sample, sequenced in a study of beta chain features in type 1 diabetes. This table comes from immunoSEQ multiplex PCR, and its TCRdb copy is limited to in-frame clones, with some not included. Altogether 400,000 to 500,000 clones are present, over 11% being singletons, with the ten largest covering roughly 0.035%. Sample: naive CD4+ T cells from blood. The receptors here all came from a man aged 30-40 years in good health. CDR3s include the opening cysteine and the closing phenylalanine or tryptophan. The D gene is left open where the match is weak. Size is omitted from some rows. Given values are once, few, many or a class for expanded clones.

v_call	j_call	clone_size	d_call	cdr3_nt	cdr3_aa
TRBV20-1	TRBJ2-4	few	.	TGCAGTGCTGGGGACCATCCGTACTTC	CSAGDHPYF
TRBV4-3	TRBJ2-2	few	.	TGCGCCAGCAGCCCCTCGGTGGCAAGGAACACCGGGGAGCTGTTTTTT	CASSPSVARNTGELFF
TRBV30	TRBJ2-1	.	TRBD1	TGTGCCTGGAGTTCCGGGACAGGGAGGAATGAGTTCTTC	CAWSSGTGRNEFF
TRBV7-7	TRBJ2-2	.	TRBD2	TGTGCTAGCAGCTTAAGCGGGACGAACACCGGGGAGCTGTTTTTT	CASSLSGTNTGELFF
TRBV10-1	TRBJ2-5	few	.	TGCGCCAGCAGTAAAGACCCTGTCGGGACCCAGTACTTC	CASSKDPVGTQYF
TRBV20-1	TRBJ2-1	few	.	TGCAGTGCTAGAGGTTATACGGAGCAGTTCTTC	CSARGYTEQFF
TRBV4-3	TRBJ1-3	.	.	TGCGCCAGCAGCCAAGATTTGGCAGCTGGAAACACCATATATTTT	CASSQDLAAGNTIYF
TRBV7-9	TRBJ2-5	.	TRBD2	TGTGCCAGCAGCTTAGTGGGGGGGGAGACCCAGTACTTC	CASSLVGGETQYF
TRBV9	TRBJ2-2	few	.	TGTGCCAGCAGCGTAGTTGGCGGTACGAACACCGGGGAGCTGTTTTTT	CASSVVGGTNTGELFF
TRBV7-2	TRBJ2-5	.	.	TGTGCCAGCAGCAGGCCAAAATTATCGGGGGAGACCCAGTACTTC	CASSRPKLSGETQYF
TRBV30	TRBJ2-5	many	.	TGTGCCTGGAGCGGGGGGCCCCAAGAGACCCAGTACTTC	CAWSGGPQETQYF
TRBV4-3	TRBJ1-6	few	TRBD1	TGCGCCAGCAGCCAAGCTTGGGCGACAGGGCGCAATTCACCCCTCCACTTT	CASSQAWATGRNSPLHF
TRBV2	TRBJ2-1	few	.	TGTGCCAGCAGTGAAGCGCTTGGGCTAGCAAGTGAGCAGTTCTTC	CASSEALGLASEQFF
TRBV4-2	TRBJ2-2	.	TRBD2	TGTGCCAGCACCCCCGGTAGCGGGAGCACCGGGGAGCTGTTTTTT	CASTPGSGSTGELFF
TRBV7-9	TRBJ2-3	.	.	TGTGCCAGCAGCTTAATTCGGGCCGATACGCAGTATTTT	CASSLIRADTQYF
TRBV9	TRBJ1-2	few	.	TGTGCCAGCAGCGTGGGACCAGGGTGGGTCAATGGCTACACCTTC	CASSVGPGWVNGYTF
TRBV1	TRBJ1-1	.	.	TGCACCAGCAGCCAAGACAGGGAAATGGGGAACGCTGAAGCTTTCTTT	CTSSQDREMGNAEAFF
TRBV7-3	TRBJ2-1	.	.	TGTGCCAGCAGCTTAACCGGCGGAAATGAGCAGTTCTTC	CASSLTGGNEQFF
TRBV30	TRBJ2-3	few	.	TGTGCCTGGAGCCGGGGCAATCGTGGCGTAGATACGCAGTATTTT	CAWSRGNRGVDTQYF
TRBV30	TRBJ2-1	.	.	TGTGCCTGGGGATCCCGGATCAATGAGCAGTTCTTC	CAWGSRINEQFF
TRBV27	TRBJ1-1	few	TRBD1	TGTGCCAGCACACAGGGGTCGTACACTGAAGCTTTCTTT	CASTQGSYTEAFF
TRBV4-3	TRBJ2-6	few	.	TGCGCCAGCAGCCAAGTCAGAGATACCTCTGGGGCCAACGTCCTGACTTTC	CASSQVRDTSGANVLTF
TRBV7-6	TRBJ2-1	few	TRBD2	TGTGCCAGCAGCTTAAGTAGTGCGGCGGGAGCTACGGCTGAGCAGTTCTTC	CASSLSSAAGATAEQFF
TRBV13	TRBJ2-5	few	.	TGTGCCAGCAGCGCGGGGGAGACCCAGTACTTC	CASSAGETQYF
TRBV11-2	TRBJ2-5	.	.	TGTGCCAGCAGTACTTATTTAGGGGTTGAGACCCAGTACTTC	CASSTYLGVETQYF
TRBV30	TRBJ1-3	few	.	TGTGCCTGGAGTAGGAACACCATATATTTT	CAWSRNTIYF
TRBV7-2	TRBJ2-3	.	.	TGTGCCAGCAGCCTCGCTTGGACTAACACAGATACGCAGTATTTT	CASSLAWTNTDTQYF
TRBV4-3	TRBJ1-1	few	TRBD1	TGCGCCAGCAGCCCGGACAGGGGGACGACCATGAACACTGAAGCTTTCTTT	CASSPDRGTTMNTEAFF
TRBV7-9	TRBJ2-1	.	TRBD2	TGTGCCAGCAGCCCTATAGCGGGACAAACCTACAATGAGCAGTTCTTC	CASSPIAGQTYNEQFF
TRBV27	TRBJ1-2	.	.	TGTGCCAGCAGATCGGGGAGTCGGGGCTACACCTTC	CASRSGSRGYTF
TRBV11-2	TRBJ2-3	.	TRBD2	TGTGCCAGCAGTATCGACGGGCTAGCGGGAGCAGATACGCAGTATTTT	CASSIDGLAGADTQYF
TRBV4-3	TRBJ2-3	few	.	TGCGCCAGCAGCCCTTCTACTAGCACAGATACGCAGTATTTT	CASSPSTSTDTQYF
TRBV7-2	TRBJ2-5	.	TRBD2	TGTGCCAGCAGCTTAGTCGCTAGCGGGGGGCAAGAGACCCAGTACTTC	CASSLVASGGQETQYF
TRBV4-3	TRBJ2-7	.	.	TGCGCCAGCAGCCAAGGGGTTGGGCCAGCCCAAATCTACGAGCAGTACTTC	CASSQGVGPAQIYEQYF
TRBV2	TRBJ2-4	.	TRBD2	TGTGCCAGCAGTGAAGCTGGACTAGCGGGAGCTAAAAACATTCAGTACTTC	CASSEAGLAGAKNIQYF
TRBV19	TRBJ1-2	.	.	TGTGCCAGTAGTCTGGGCTATGGCTACACCTTC	CASSLGYGYTF
TRBV30	TRBJ2-2	.	.	TGTGCCTGGAGTCCCCTCTTGAAGAGCGCTGGGGAGCTGTTTTTT	CAWSPLLKSAGELFF
TRBV4-3	TRBJ1-1	.	TRBD1	TGCGCCAGCAGCTCCCGCGCCGGGACAGGGATTTCTACTTTCTTT	CASSSRAGTGISTFF
TRBV14	TRBJ2-1	few	TRBD2	TGTGCCAGCAGCCGAAGACTAGCGGACAATGAGCAGTTCTTC	CASSRRLADNEQFF
TRBV27	TRBJ1-5	few	.	TGTGCCAGCAGTTTTGGACCGCCGGGCGGACAGCCCCAGCATTTT	CASSFGPPGGQPQHF
TRBV25-1	TRBJ2-5	.	.	TGTGCCAGCAGTGAATGGTCGGGAGTAGAGACCCAGTACTTC	CASSEWSGVETQYF